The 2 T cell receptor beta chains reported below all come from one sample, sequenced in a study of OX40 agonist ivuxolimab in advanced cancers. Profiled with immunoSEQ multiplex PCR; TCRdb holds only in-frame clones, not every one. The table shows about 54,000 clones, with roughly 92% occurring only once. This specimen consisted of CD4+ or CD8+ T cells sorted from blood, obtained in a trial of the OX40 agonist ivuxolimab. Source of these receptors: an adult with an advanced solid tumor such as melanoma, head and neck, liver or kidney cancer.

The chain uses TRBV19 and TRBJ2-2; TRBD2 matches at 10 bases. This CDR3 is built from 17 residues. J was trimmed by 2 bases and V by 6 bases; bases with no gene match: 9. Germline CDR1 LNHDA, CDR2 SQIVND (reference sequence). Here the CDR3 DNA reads TGTGCCAGTAGCCTAGCGGGAGTGTTGTATAACACCGGGGAGCTGTTTTTT. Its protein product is CASSLAGVLYNTGELFF.

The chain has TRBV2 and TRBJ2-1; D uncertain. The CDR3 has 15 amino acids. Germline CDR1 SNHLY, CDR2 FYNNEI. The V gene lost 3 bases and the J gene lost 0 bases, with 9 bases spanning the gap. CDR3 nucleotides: TGTGCCAGCAGTGAGGGCTTTAGCTCCTACAATGAGCAGTTCTTC. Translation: CASSEGFSSYNEQFF. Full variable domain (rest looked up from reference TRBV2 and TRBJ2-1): EPEVTQTPSHQVTQMGQEVILRCVPISNHLYFYWYRQILGQKVEFLVSFYNNEISEKSEIFDDQFSVERPDGSNFTLKIRSTKLEDSAMYFCASSEGFSSYNEQFFGPGTRLTVL.